A selection of T cell receptor beta chains follows, all from one sample in a study of shared clonotypes between healthy human individuals. The data were produced by immunoSEQ multiplex PCR, yet TCRdb's version contains in-frame clones alone and is incomplete. The top ten clones hold more than 1.5% of a sample with around 2.1 million clones, about 93% of them seen once. Sequencing was done on a sample of naive CD8+ T cells from PBMCs. These receptors all come from a man aged 18 to 29 in good health. Some clones in this sample may be carry-over from other donors' samples. CDR3s leave out the opening cysteine and the closing phenylalanine or tryptophan.

J gene	CDR3 length	V gene	CDR3 protein
TRBJ1-1	14	TRBV14	ASSHGREGRTAEAF
TRBJ2-7	11	TRBV6-4	ASSVWAGREQY
TRBJ1-2	13	TRBV28	ASSYLTGLRYGYT
TRBJ1-5	13	TRBV27	ASSWGKGINQPQH
TRBJ2-3	19	TRBV9	ASSAGGGRASQKKITDTQY
TRBJ2-3	14	TRBV5-1	ASSLIGTGGTDTQY
TRBJ2-1	8	TRBV29-1	SASYNEQF
TRBJ2-5	13	TRBV7-3	ASSLEGQFFETQY
TRBJ2-7	13	TRBV27	ASSILAGPSLEQY
TRBJ2-7	12	TRBV6-1	ASRYRGVQYEQY
TRBJ2-7	14	TRBV27	ASSLSSGGFLPEQY
TRBJ2-5	10	TRBV15	ATSEDRETQY
TRBJ2-7	13	TRBV4-3	ASSQDGTSGLEQY
TRBJ2-5	13	TRBV28	ASRPGQGYQETQY